A single sample gave rise to the 3 T cell receptor beta chains below, sequenced in a study of T cells in Graves' hyperthyroidism and ophthalmopathy. Amplification of TCR beta CDR3 regions used RNA as the template. In the first-round RT-PCR of the TCR CDR3, the HTBI primer set was used. TCRdb reprocessed the multiplex PCR reads with MiXCR, giving one entry per CDR3 protein. The top ten clones hold about 20% of a sample with 400,000 or so distinct CDR3 sequences, around 13% of them seen once. Sequenced sample: blood. These receptors came from a woman in her 30s with Graves' ophthalmopathy.

The CDR3 loop reads CASSGLAGVSSYNEQFF. As DNA, the CDR3 is TGTGCCAGCAGTGGACTAGCGGGTGTAAGCTCCTACAATGAGCAGTTCTTC. The chain is built from TRBV6-1 and TRBJ2-1; TRBD2 matches at 10 bases. The trim removed 4 bases at V and 0 bases at J, leaving 6 bases unmatched. CDR1 and CDR2 (germline): MNHNS, SASEGT. The CDR3 contains 17 residues.

The rearrangement uses TRBV24-1 and TRBJ2-3; 16 positions match TRBD2. CDR1 and CDR2 (germline): KGHDR, SFDVKD. The CDR3 has 20 amino acids. With V trimmed by 1 base and J by 6 bases, 12 bases remained unmatched. CDR3 DNA sequence: TGTGCCACCAGTGATTTACGTCAACGACCGGGACTAGCGGGGGGGGATACGCAGTATTTT. It yields the protein CATSDLRQRPGLAGGDTQYF.

This clonotype showed up many times. The V call is TRBV11-2, the J call TRBJ2-7; D ambiguous. Trimming removed 5 bases from V and 6 bases from J, with 8 bases in between. Germline V gives CDR1 SGHAT, CDR2 FQNNGV. The CDR3 runs 11 residues. The CDR3 bases are TGTGCCAGCAGCATAGTTGGCGAGCAGTACTTC. This encodes CASSIVGEQYF.